Presented here are 29 T cell receptor beta chains from one specimen sequenced in a study of cytomegalovirus exposure and HLA in healthy donors. The study ran its PCR with 60 Vbeta and 13 Jbeta primers. TCRdb keeps only in-frame clones here, not all; method: immunoSEQ multiplex PCR. Here the sample spans approximately 170,000 clones, 60% to 85% being singletons. Material for sequencing was PBMCs. The receptor set was obtained from a female donor in good health and CMV-seronegative.

The rearrangement joins TRBV19 to TRBJ1-5; a weak D match, TRBD1 (6 bases). Trimming shortened V by 10 bases and J by 4 bases, and 14 bases separated the two germline ends. The CDR3 spans 13 residues. Germline V lookup: CDR1 LNHDA, CDR2 SQIVND (reference sequence). The CDR3 sequence is CATQDRYNQPQHF. DNA for the CDR3: TGTGCCACCCAGGACAGATATAATCAGCCCCAGCATTTT.

The J gene is TRBJ2-1, the V gene TRBV6-6; TRBD2 agrees at 7 bases. This CDR3 is 16 amino acids long. Germline V gene sequence: CDR1 MNHNY, CDR2 SVGAGI (reference sequence). V lost 6 bases to trimming and J lost 5 bases; unmatched junction nucleotides: 13. CDR3: CASRTLRGTTHNEQFF. CDR3 sequence (DNA): TGTGCCAGCAGGACTCTCAGAGGGACTACTCACAATGAGCAGTTCTTC.

The sample holds one count of this clone. The gene calls are TRBV7-9 and TRBJ2-5, with no clear D. This CDR3 is 13 amino acids long. Germline CDR1 SEHNR, CDR2 FQNEAQ (reference sequence). Trimming shortened V by 5 bases and J by 7 bases, and 14 bases separated the two germline ends. The CDR3 reads CASSHDTVRTQYF. CDR3 nucleotides: TGTGCCAGCAGCCATGACACGGTGAGGACCCAGTACTTC.

With respect to this clone: The sample has other DNA sequences that encode this CDR3 too. The chain links TRBV18 to TRBJ2-7; D call uncertain. The CDR3 spans 13 residues. V dropped 0 bases and J dropped 0 bases, with 3 bases sitting between them. Germline V gives CDR1 KGHSH, CDR2 LQKENI. CDR3 sequence: CASSPPSSYEQYF. The CDR3 DNA sequence: TGTGCCAGCTCACCACCCAGCTCCTACGAGCAGTACTTC.

As to this clone: Different DNA sequences within this sample yield the same CDR3. The rearrangement uses TRBV28 and TRBJ2-7; D perhaps matches TRBD2 (6 bases). V lost 6 bases and J 0 bases, leaving 12 bases between the germline ends. Per germline, CDR1 MDHEN and CDR2 SYDVKM. This CDR3 contains 14 residues. CDR3 region: CASRPTGLSYEQYF. CDR3 DNA: TGTGCCAGCAGGCCAACGGGACTCTCCTACGAGCAGTACTTC.

This clone has a single count. The chain combines TRBV6-1 with TRBJ2-1; TRBD2 matches at 8 bases. V was pared by 1 base and J by 4 bases, with 3 bases of the junction left unmatched. This CDR3 contains 15 residues. Germline V gene data show CDR1 as MNHNS and CDR2 as SASEGT. The CDR3 protein is CASSEVASGYNEQFF. The CDR3 bases are TGTGCCAGCAGTGAAGTCGCTAGCGGGTACAATGAGCAGTTCTTC.

The chain links TRBV28 to TRBJ1-1; 8 nucleotides match TRBD1. The trim removed 0 bases at V and 1 base at J, leaving 1 base unmatched. Germline V lookup: CDR1 MDHEN, CDR2 SYDVKM. The CDR3 has 15 residues. CDR3 sequence reads: CASSLWGTGNTEAFF. As DNA, the CDR3 is TGTGCCAGCAGTTTATGGGGGACAGGGAACACTGAAGCTTTCTTT.

Note on this clone: Other DNA variants within this sample encode the same CDR3. This chain joins TRBV6-6 and TRBJ1-5; D possibly corresponds to TRBD1 (5 bases). V was shortened by 2 bases and J by 3 bases, with 8 bases between the two germline ends. The CDR3 length is 14 residues. Per germline, CDR1 MNHNY and CDR2 SVGAGI (reference sequence). CDR3: CASSYGGSNQPQHF. DNA for the CDR3: TGTGCCAGCAGTTACGGGGGGTCCAATCAGCCCCAGCATTTT.

V gene TRBV6-6 combines with J gene TRBJ1-1, with D perhaps matching TRBD1 (6 bases). CDR1 MNHNY and CDR2 SVGAGI come from the germline V gene (reference sequence). The ends were cut back, 2 bases at V and 10 bases at J, with 11 bases in the middle. The CDR3 totals 12 residues. CDR3 in amino acids: CASSYLTGPAFF. CDR3 coding DNA: TGTGCCAGCAGTTACCTGACAGGTCCAGCTTTCTTT.

The chain couples TRBV7-9 to TRBJ1-5; 9 nucleotides agree with TRBD1. The junction had 11 bases not matched to a gene; V was cut back by 5 bases and J by 6 bases. The CDR3 spans 16 residues. Germline lookup yields CDR1 SEHNR and CDR2 FQNEAQ (reference sequence). The DNA of the CDR3 is TGTGCCAGCAGCCCCGGGAGAGGGACAGGGATTCAGCCCCAGCATTTT. Protein sequence: CASSPGRGTGIQPQHF.

The chain carries TRBV9 and TRBJ2-3, with TRBD2 identical over 14 bases. The V segment lost 2 bases and the J segment 2 bases; nucleotides outside the gene matches: 4. The length of the CDR3 is 17 residues. Germline-derived CDR1 and CDR2 are SGDLS and YYNGEE. CDR3 DNA: TGTGCCAGCAGCGTGGGACTAGCGGGGGTCAACACAGATACGCAGTATTTT. This translates into CASSVGLAGVNTDTQYF.

The chain uses TRBV6-5 and TRBJ2-7; D may be TRBD1 (6 bases). Germline V gives CDR1 MNHEY, CDR2 SVGAGI. Trimming took off 7 bases at V and 2 bases at J, with 18 bases between the two ends. This CDR3 contains 15 residues. CDR3 nucleotides: TGTGCCAGCATGGCCTCGGACAGTCCTACCTACGAGCAGTACTTC. It encodes CASMASDSPTYEQYF.

This clone appeared a single time. This chain connects TRBV6-5 to TRBJ1-2; D possibly corresponds to TRBD1 (6 bases). Looked up from germline, CDR1 is MNHEY and CDR2 is SVGAGI. Trimming cost V 8 bases and J 2 bases, with 12 bases left between them. The CDR3 is 13 residues long. CDR3 in amino acids: CASAQGNNYGYTF. CDR3 coding DNA: TGTGCCAGCGCACAGGGTAACAACTATGGCTACACCTTC.

The chain recombines TRBV6-6 with TRBJ1-1, with D uncertain. Germline CDR1 reads MNHNY; CDR2 reads SVGAGI (reference sequence). V lost 6 bases and J 1 base, leaving 9 bases between the germline ends. CDR3 length: 13 residues. CDR3 sequence reads: CASRRARNTEAFF. The CDR3 region has the DNA TGTGCCAGCAGGAGGGCAAGGAACACTGAAGCTTTCTTT.

The chain has TRBV4-1 and TRBJ2-1; possibly TRBD2 for D (6 bases). The CDR3 has 16 residues. Trimming left V 4 bases short and J 7 bases short, with 20 bases between. Germline lookup yields CDR1 MGHRA and CDR2 YSYEKL. The CDR3 DNA reads TGCGCCAGCAGCCTCTCCGGAGGGAGTGGTAAAAATGAGCAGTTCTTC. Translation: CASSLSGGSGKNEQFF.

This rearrangement joins TRBV30 to TRBJ2-3; no firm D call. CDR3 size: 11 residues. The ends were cut back, 2 bases at V and 4 bases at J, with 4 bases in the middle. Germline CDR1 reads GTSNPN; CDR2 reads SVGIG (reference sequence). The DNA of the CDR3 is TGTGCCTGGAGTCTCGCAGATACGCAGTATTTT. Its translation: CAWSLADTQYF. Supplemented by reference TRBV30 and TRBJ2-3, the full variable domain reads SQTIHQWPATLVQPVGSPLSLECTVEGTSNPNLYWYRQAAGRGLQLLFYSVGIGQISSEVPQNLSASRPQDRQFILSSKKLLLSDSGFYLCAWSLADTQYFGPGTRLTVL.

The chain joins TRBV9 to TRBJ2-2, with 14 bases matching TRBD2. This CDR3 region has 20 residues. Germline CDR1 SGDLS, CDR2 YYNGEE. V lost 4 bases, J lost 4 bases, and 15 bases stayed unmatched. CDR3 in amino acids: CASSPRLAGGLSRITGELFF. As DNA, the CDR3 is TGTGCCAGCAGCCCGCGACTAGCGGGGGGGCTATCTCGGATCACCGGGGAGCTGTTTTTT.

The chain's CDR3 is CASSSQISFFQETQYF. CDR3 sequence (DNA): TGTGCCAGCAGCTCTCAGATAAGTTTTTTCCAAGAGACCCAGTACTTC. The chain is built from TRBV5-4 and TRBJ2-5; unclear D gene. Germline-derived CDR1 and CDR2 are SGHNT and YYREEE (reference sequence). The V gene lost 3 bases and the J gene lost 1 base, with 16 bases spanning the gap. This CDR3 has 16 amino acids.

This clone turned up a few times. The CDR3 loop reads CASSLAGTSTDTQYF. CDR3 DNA: TGTGCCAGCAGCTTGGCGGGGACCAGCACAGATACGCAGTATTTT. The J gene is TRBJ2-3, the V gene TRBV11-2, with D possibly matching TRBD2 (6 bases). CDR3 length: 15 residues. CDR1 is SGHAT and CDR2 is FQNNGV in the germline V gene. Trimming took off 3 bases at V and 0 bases at J, with 10 bases between the two ends. Full variable domain (rest looked up from reference TRBV11-2 and TRBJ2-3): EAGVAQSPRYKIIEKRQSVAFWCNPISGHATLYWYQQILGQGPKLLIQFQNNGVVDDSQLPKDRFSAERLKGVDSTLKIQPAKLEDSAVYLCASSLAGTSTDTQYFGPGTRLTVL.

The CDR3 DNA reads as TGTGCCTGGAGCCGGGACAGGGTGGACACTGAAGCTTTCTTT. Its protein is CAWSRDRVDTEAFF. V is TRBV30 and J is TRBJ1-1; the match to TRBD1 covers 9 bases. Germline CDR1 GTSNPN, CDR2 SVGIG (reference sequence). V dropped 3 bases and J dropped 3; count of bases not matched to a gene: 5. This CDR3 has 14 residues.

This clone was detected a few times. The chain carries TRBV9 and TRBJ2-2; 8 bases are shared with TRBD1. The J segment lost 2 bases and the V segment lost 4 bases, leaving 7 bases of the junction unmatched. Germline loops: CDR1 SGDLS, CDR2 YYNGEE. CDR3 length equals 16 residues. The CDR3 sequence is CASSPQGALNTGELFF. The CDR3 DNA is TGTGCCAGCAGCCCCCAGGGGGCCTTAAACACCGGGGAGCTGTTTTTT.

DNA for the CDR3: TGTGCCTGGAGTGCCGGGAACTTTAATTCACCCCTCCACTTT. This sequence encodes CAWSAGNFNSPLHF. The rearrangement joins TRBV30 to TRBJ1-6; D is uncertain. The CDR3 runs to 14 residues. Trimming pared 1 base from V and 6 bases from J, leaving 10 bases between. In germline, CDR1 is GTSNPN, CDR2 SVGIG (reference sequence).

The V and J genes are TRBV5-4 and TRBJ1-3; D not resolved. Trimming removed 0 bases at V and 0 bases at J, with 10 bases between. This CDR3 contains 16 residues. CDR1 is SGHNT, CDR2 YYREEE, per germline (reference sequence). The CDR3 is CASSLDSRFSGNTIYF. The CDR3, as DNA: TGTGCCAGCAGCTTGGATTCCCGGTTCTCTGGAAACACCATATATTTT.

The chain joins TRBV5-1 to TRBJ1-1, with 8 positions matching TRBD1. Germline-derived CDR1 and CDR2 are SGHRS and YFSETQ. The CDR3 is 15 residues long. The J segment lost 4 bases and the V segment lost 4 bases, leaving 9 bases of the junction unmatched. The CDR3 bases are TGCGCCAGCAGCCCCGACCTAACAGGGGGCACTGAAGCTTTCTTT. As protein: CASSPDLTGGTEAFF.

This rearrangement joins TRBV5-1 to TRBJ2-3; 8 nucleotides line up with TRBD2. Trimming at V came to 4 bases and at J to 4 bases, leaving 11 bases not matched to a gene. The V gene's germline CDR1 is SGHRS and CDR2 YFSETQ. The CDR3 is 16 residues long. The CDR3 sequence is CASSPSVGGGADTQYF. The CDR3 region has the DNA TGCGCCAGCAGCCCTTCCGTCGGGGGGGGAGCAGATACGCAGTATTTT.

The V and J genes are TRBV7-8 and TRBJ2-1, with 12 bases matching TRBD1. The germline V gene encodes CDR1 SGHVS and CDR2 FQNEAQ. With 5 bases clipped from V and 4 bases from J, the junction kept 21 bases outside the gene matches. The CDR3 sequence is 21 residues long. The chain's CDR3 is CASSARRPGQGARGGYNEQFF. The DNA of the CDR3 is TGTGCCAGCAGCGCCAGACGCCCGGGACAGGGGGCGCGCGGGGGTTACAATGAGCAGTTCTTC.

The chain carries TRBV27 and TRBJ2-2, with TRBD2 matching over 8 bases. Per the germline V gene, CDR1 is MNHEY and CDR2 is SMNVEV (reference sequence). CDR3 length equals 16 residues. V shed 2 bases, J shed 0 bases, and the junction held 2 bases outside the gene matches. CDR3 loop: CASSLGAGANTGELFF. In DNA, the CDR3 is TGTGCCAGCAGTTTAGGAGCGGGGGCGAACACCGGGGAGCTGTTTTTT.

The chain couples TRBV21-1 to TRBJ2-2; TRBD2 reflects the table's D call only, with no check against the DNA. TRBV21-1 is a pseudogene segment. CDR3 size: 16 residues. CDR3 DNA sequence: TGTGCCAGCAGCACAAGGACTAGGGAGGATTCCGGGGAGCTGTTTTTT. Translating it yields CASSTRTREDSGELFF.

Here the CDR3 reads CASSLTGASGANVLTF. CDR3 bases: TGTGCCAGCAGCTTAACTGGAGCCTCTGGGGCCAACGTCCTGACTTTC. This sequence joins TRBV7-3 and TRBJ2-6, with D unclear. This CDR3 region has 16 residues. CDR1 SGHTA and CDR2 FQGTGA come from the germline V gene. Trimming took 0 bases from V and 0 from J, leaving 6 bases between them.